The 10 T cell receptor beta chains below were found in one sample sequenced in a study of blood T cell repertoires in COVID-19. Using immunoSEQ multiplex PCR, the repertoire was profiled, and TCRdb retains in-frame clones only, with some absent. The data contain about 210,000 clones, 83% of them singletons. Sequencing was carried out using peripheral blood. The receptors come from a woman in her thirties or forties with active or convalescent COVID-19.

V gene TRBV18 combines with J gene TRBJ1-1; unclear D gene. The CDR3 length is 13 residues. Germline V CDR1 and CDR2: KGHSH, LQKENI. Trimming took off 3 bases at V and 3 bases at J, with 8 bases between the two ends. The CDR3: CASSPTRDTEAFF. CDR3 coding DNA: TGTGCCAGCTCACCTACTAGGGACACTGAAGCTTTCTTT. Supplemented by reference TRBV18 and TRBJ1-1, the full variable domain reads NAGVMQNPRHLVRRRGQEARLRCSPMKGHSHVYWYRQLPEEGLKFMVYLQKENIIDESGMPKERFSAEFPKEGPSILRIQQVVRGDSAAYFCASSPTRDTEAFFGQGTRLTVV.

The chain recombines TRBV6-5 with TRBJ2-3, with 7 bases that match TRBD2. This CDR3 has 14 residues. The V segment lost 6 bases and the J segment 6 bases; nucleotides outside the gene matches: 9. Germline V gene data show CDR1 as MNHEY and CDR2 as SVGAGI. The CDR3 DNA reads TGTGCCAGCAGGCCTAGCGGAAGCGGTGATACGCAGTATTTT. Its protein is CASRPSGSGDTQYF.

V and J are TRBV2 and TRBJ2-7, with TRBD1 matching 8 bases. Per germline, CDR1 SNHLY and CDR2 FYNNEI. The V and J ends lost 0 bases and 1 base, in that order; junction bases with no gene match: 2. The CDR3 is 15 amino acids. The CDR3 sequence is CASSEAGQVSYEQYF. CDR3 nucleotides: TGTGCCAGCAGTGAAGCGGGACAGGTTTCCTACGAGCAGTACTTC.

This clone was seen many times. The rearrangement uses TRBV7-2 and TRBJ2-7; D is unresolved. The ends were cut back, 1 base at V and 7 bases at J, with 11 bases in the middle. Germline assignment: CDR1 SGHTA and CDR2 FQGNSA. The CDR3 is made up of 13 amino acids. CDR3 coding DNA: TGTGCCAGCAGCTTAGTGTCGATCGGTGAGCAGTACTTC. It yields the protein CASSLVSIGEQYF.

The chain uses TRBV7-8 and TRBJ1-1; the D gene is possibly TRBD1 (6 bases). The ends were cut back, 4 bases at V and 4 bases at J, with 16 bases in the middle. The CDR3 sequence is 15 residues long. Per the germline V gene, CDR1 is SGHVS and CDR2 is FQNEAQ. CDR3 DNA sequence: TGTGCCAGCAGCTCACAACAGGGCCGTGGCACTGAAGCTTTCTTT. Protein sequence: CASSSQQGRGTEAFF.

This clone came up a few times. This chain links TRBV12-3 or TRBV12-4 with TRBJ1-1; TRBD1 is a possible D gene (5 bases). V was clipped by 1 base and J by 4 bases, with 7 bases between them. This CDR3 is built from 13 residues. The CDR3 DNA is TGTGCCAGCAGTTTAGAGGGACTCACTGAAGCTTTCTTT. The encoded protein is CASSLEGLTEAFF.

CDR3 residues: CASSPRQQNTEAFF. The CDR3 DNA is TGTGCCAGCAGCCCCCGACAGCAGAACACTGAAGCTTTCTTT. This chain joins TRBV7-9 and TRBJ1-1, with D possibly being TRBD1 (5 bases). The germline V and J ends were trimmed by 5 bases and 1 base, with 11 bases remaining between them. The CDR3 spans 14 residues. The germline V gene encodes CDR1 SEHNR and CDR2 FQNEAQ (reference sequence).

The chain combines TRBV6-6 with TRBJ1-3; no firm D call. Trimming shortened V by 6 bases and J by 0 bases, and 12 bases separated the two germline ends. The CDR3 loop spans 15 amino acids. CDR1 and CDR2 from the germline V gene are MNHNY and SVGAGI (reference sequence). The CDR3 spells CASRKQQFSGNTIYF. Written as DNA, the CDR3 is TGTGCCAGCAGAAAACAGCAATTCTCTGGAAACACCATATATTTT.

The J gene is TRBJ2-3, the V gene TRBV9, with a possible D match to TRBD2 (6 bases). The CDR3 runs 16 residues. Trimming pared 4 bases from V and 2 bases from J, leaving 17 bases between. Germline V gives CDR1 SGDLS, CDR2 YYNGEE. In DNA, the CDR3 is TGTGCCAGCAGCTCCTCGGGGGTGGGATTCACAGATACGCAGTATTTT. Translation: CASSSSGVGFTDTQYF.

The rearrangement uses TRBV7-9 and TRBJ1-2, with 10 nucleotides matching TRBD1. J was trimmed by 3 bases and V by 6 bases; bases with no gene match: 7. This CDR3 is 15 amino acids long. The germline V gene encodes CDR1 SEHNR and CDR2 FQNEAQ (reference sequence). The CDR3 DNA reads TGTGCCAGCAGTTTGTCGGACAGGGGGGACTATGGCTACACCTTC. Amino acids: CASSLSDRGDYGYTF.